The 10 T cell receptor beta chains below come from one sample, sequenced in a study of technical replicates of blood from several donors. TCRdb keeps only in-frame clones here, not all; method: immunoSEQ multiplex PCR. This table holds tens of thousands of clones, 92% found once. The sample comprised T cells isolated from PBMCs. The source is a human donor in good health.

This sequence joins TRBV27 and TRBJ2-7; D is ambiguous. This CDR3 region has 12 residues. Germline-derived CDR1 and CDR2 are MNHEY and SMNVEV (reference sequence). V lost 5 bases to trimming and J lost 7 bases, with 12 bases between them. In DNA, the CDR3 is TGTGCCAGCAGTACCACTTCCAAAGAGCAGTACTTC. The encoded protein is CASSTTSKEQYF.

V is TRBV30 and J is TRBJ2-5, with a weak D call TRBD1 (6 bases). The germline gives CDR1 GTSNPN, CDR2 SVGIG (reference sequence). The V end was cut by 8 bases, the J end by 3 bases, with 10 bases between. The CDR3 is 11 residues long. The CDR3 loop reads CAQTGKETQYF. The CDR3 DNA sequence: TGTGCCCAAACAGGGAAAGAGACCCAGTACTTC.

The chain combines TRBV4-3 with TRBJ2-7; no clear D. CDR3 length equals 16 residues. V gave up 0 bases and J gave up 3 bases, with 15 bases separating them. CDR1 is LGHNA and CDR2 is YSLEER in the germline V gene. Written as DNA, the CDR3 is TGCGCCAGCAGCCAAGATCTTACGTTTTCGGGCTACGAGCAGTACTTC. Protein product: CASSQDLTFSGYEQYF.

The V and J genes are TRBV5-1 and TRBJ2-5, with D unresolved. From germline, CDR1 is SGHRS and CDR2 YFSETQ. The CDR3 is made up of 12 amino acids. Trimming took 4 bases from V and 5 from J, leaving 9 bases between them. CDR3 coding DNA: TGCGCCAGCAGCCGAGGTTGGGAGACCCAGTACTTC. It encodes CASSRGWETQYF.

The J gene is TRBJ2-7, the V gene TRBV19; TRBD1 agrees at 9 bases. Per the germline V gene, CDR1 is LNHDA and CDR2 is SQIVND (reference sequence). This CDR3 contains 12 residues. The J segment lost 3 bases and the V segment lost 10 bases, leaving 4 bases of the junction unmatched. CDR3 coding DNA: TGTGCCATTCCGGGACAGGGCTACGAGCAGTACTTC. Its protein is CAIPGQGYEQYF.

V usage is TRBV5-8 and J usage is TRBJ2-7; tentative D call: TRBD1 (5 bases). Trimming pared 7 bases from V and 0 bases from J, leaving 11 bases between. The germline CDR1 and CDR2 sequences are SGHTS and YDEGEE. CDR3 length: 13 residues. This CDR3 reads CASLETDSYEQYF. CDR3 bases: TGTGCCAGCTTGGAGACAGACTCCTACGAGCAGTACTTC.

The rearrangement uses TRBV13 and TRBJ1-3; no clear D. V shed 3 bases and J shed 6 bases, with 9 bases lying between them. The CDR3 covers 13 residues. CDR1 and CDR2 from the germline V gene are PRHDT and FYEKMQ (reference sequence). The CDR3 DNA reads TGTGCCAGCAGCTTCACCCAGGAAAACACCATATATTTT. This encodes CASSFTQENTIYF.

This chain uses TRBV7-2 with TRBJ1-1; the D gene is possibly TRBD1 (5 bases). Germline CDR1 reads SGHTA; CDR2 reads FQGNSA. The CDR3 contains 14 residues. V was pared by 5 bases and J by 3 bases, with 13 bases between. CDR3 sequence: CASSPIGGDTEAFF. In DNA form, the CDR3 reads TGTGCCAGCAGCCCTATAGGAGGGGACACTGAAGCTTTCTTT.

The J gene is TRBJ1-1, the V gene TRBV7-9, with D possibly matching TRBD1 (5 bases). Trimming stripped 1 base from V and 9 bases from J, with 18 bases between. The CDR3 consists of 15 residues. Looked up from germline, CDR1 is SEHNR and CDR2 is FQNEAQ (reference sequence). CDR3 residues: CASSLDGAAPRKAFF. DNA for the CDR3: TGTGCCAGCAGCTTAGATGGGGCCGCCCCGAGGAAAGCTTTCTTT.

This chain joins TRBV29-1 and TRBJ2-5; weak D call: TRBD2 (5 bases). Germline V gives CDR1 SQVTM, CDR2 ANQGSEA. Trimming removed 8 bases at V and 7 bases at J, with 17 bases between. The CDR3 totals 12 residues. CDR3 bases: TGCAGCATGAGGACTGCCGGACGGACCCAGTACTTC. Protein sequence: CSMRTAGRTQYF.